This T cell receptor (beta chain) comes out of a study of neurological immune-mediated disorders. TCRdb fed the 5' RACE reads into MiXCR, producing one record per CDR3 protein. Counted here are 55,000 to 70,000 distinct CDR3 sequences, about an eighth occurring once; the ten biggest clones make up around 1.9%. This CDR3 comprises 16 residues. Trimming took off 7 bases at V and 0 bases at J, with 15 bases between the two ends. Germline loops: CDR1 KGHSH, CDR2 LQKENI. The sequencing sample was made of PBMCs. This TCR derives from a man in his fifties or sixties in good health. The chain joins TRBV18 to TRBJ2-2; no clear D gene. In nucleotides, the CDR3 is TGTGCCAGCTTCAAATCAGTCAAATCGAACACCGGGGAGCTGTTTTTT. Translated, it gives CASFKSVKSNTGELFF.